The 28 T cell receptor beta chains presented below share a single source sample, sequenced in a study of graft-versus-host responses after intestinal transplantation. Profiling relied on immunoSEQ multiplex PCR, and the TCRdb table lists in-frame clones only, not all of them. This table has about 88,000 clones, less than 95% appearing once. These receptors are not linked to any known antigen. The sample in question was unstimulated CD4+ T cells sorted from spleen or lymph node cells, obtained before transplant. The source is a human donor who was the organ donor for an intestinal transplant.

The gene calls are TRBV5-4 and TRBJ2-2; the D gene is possibly TRBD1 (5 bases). Trimming cost V 10 bases and J 0 bases, with 13 bases left between them. The length of the CDR3 is 14 residues. Germline values: CDR1 SGHNT, CDR2 YYREEE (reference sequence). CDR3 in amino acids: CAGSIGANTGELFF. DNA for the CDR3: TGTGCCGGTTCGATAGGGGCGAACACCGGGGAGCTGTTTTTT.

This sequence joins TRBV6-5 and TRBJ1-1, with unresolved D. V was cut by 5 bases and J by 0 bases, with 7 bases left in between. Germline-derived CDR1 and CDR2 are MNHEY and SVGAGI. The CDR3 is 13 residues long. CDR3 nucleotide sequence: TGTGCCAGCAGTGTCATCCTGAACACTGAAGCTTTCTTT. It encodes CASSVILNTEAFF.

The V call is TRBV25-1, the J call TRBJ1-2; D is perhaps TRBD1 (6 bases). Deletions cut 0 bases from V and 5 bases from J, with 13 bases between. In germline, CDR1 is MGHDK, CDR2 SYGVNS. This CDR3 has 15 residues. CDR3 region: CASSEYYRTDYGYTF. CDR3 sequence (DNA): TGTGCCAGCAGTGAATATTACCGGACAGATTATGGCTACACCTTC.

This clone was counted between two and nine times. The rearrangement links TRBV2 to TRBJ2-4; D possibly corresponds to TRBD2 (6 bases). V lost 8 bases and J lost 6, with 20 bases in between. This CDR3 is built from 15 residues. Germline V gives CDR1 SNHLY, CDR2 FYNNEI. The CDR3 DNA reads TGTGCCAGCCGTGGGGAGGTCAACAGAGGAAACATTCAGTACTTC. Its protein product is CASRGEVNRGNIQYF.

The chain recombines TRBV11-3 with TRBJ2-3; D gene unclear. In germline, CDR1 is SGHNT, CDR2 YENEEA. V was trimmed by 5 bases and J by 3 bases, leaving 6 bases between them. CDR3 length: 12 residues. Here the CDR3 reads CASSTRTDTQYF. The DNA for the CDR3 is TGTGCCAGCAGCACTCGGACAGATACGCAGTATTTT.

J is TRBJ1-6 and V is TRBV6-5, with TRBD1 matching over 9 bases. Germline V gives CDR1 MNHEY, CDR2 SVGAGI. The CDR3 totals 14 residues. V was pared by 5 bases and J by 7 bases, with 3 bases of the junction left unmatched. DNA of the CDR3: TGTGCCAGCAGTGGGGACAGGGTGAATTCACCCCTCCACTTT. Protein product: CASSGDRVNSPLHF.

The chain links TRBV18 to TRBJ2-6; possibly TRBD1 for D (5 bases). CDR1 and CDR2 (germline): KGHSH, LQKENI. V lost 5 bases and J 2 bases, leaving 10 bases between the germline ends. This CDR3 contains 15 residues. As DNA, the CDR3 is TGTGCCAGCTCATCCGGACAACCTGGGGCCAACGTCCTGACTTTC. Translating it yields CASSSGQPGANVLTF.

The chain recombines TRBV19 with TRBJ1-1, with 8 bases lining up with TRBD1. The V gene's germline CDR1 is LNHDA and CDR2 SQIVND (reference sequence). J was trimmed by 4 bases and V by 3 bases; bases with no gene match: 4. The CDR3 extends over 14 amino acids. The CDR3 here is CASSILTGGTEAFF. CDR3 nucleotides: TGTGCCAGTAGTATCTTAACAGGGGGCACTGAAGCTTTCTTT.

The chain combines TRBV19 with TRBJ1-2, with 10 positions matching TRBD1. J gave up 1 base and V 10 bases, and 9 bases lay outside the gene matches. CDR1 LNHDA and CDR2 SQIVND come from the germline V gene (reference sequence). The CDR3 length is 15 residues. CDR3 in amino acids: CATREDRGVNYGYTF. The CDR3 DNA is TGTGCCACCCGCGAGGACAGGGGGGTTAACTATGGCTACACCTTC.

This chain links TRBV12-5 with TRBJ1-2; no reliable D call. The CDR3 length is 14 residues. The germline gives CDR1 LGHNT, CDR2 FRNRAP. Trimming removed 2 bases at V and 8 bases at J, with 15 bases between. This CDR3 reads CASGLTLSGEGYTF. CDR3 DNA: TGTGCTAGTGGTTTGACCCTATCCGGGGAGGGCTACACCTTC.

This chain connects TRBV20-1 to TRBJ2-7; no clear D gene. The germline V gene has CDR1 DFQATT and CDR2 SNEGSKA (reference sequence). V was pared by 8 bases and J by 2 bases, with 10 bases between. The CDR3 sequence is 11 residues long. CDR3 in amino acids: CSPRNTYEQYF. CDR3 nucleotides: TGCAGTCCCCGAAACACCTACGAGCAGTACTTC.

This clone was found once. The genes are TRBV6-5 and TRBJ1-2; TRBD1 might be the D (6 bases). Trimming shortened V by 4 bases and J by 2 bases, and 8 bases separated the two germline ends. CDR1 MNHEY and CDR2 SVGAGI come from the germline V gene. CDR3 length: 13 amino acids. CDR3 sequence reads: CASSSQGNYGYTF. DNA of the CDR3: TGTGCCAGCAGTTCCCAGGGGAACTATGGCTACACCTTC.

The gene calls are TRBV18 and TRBJ1-4; maybe TRBD1 (5 bases). This CDR3 comprises 12 residues. Germline loops: CDR1 KGHSH, CDR2 LQKENI. Deletions cut 3 bases from V and 10 bases from J, with 9 bases between. This chain's CDR3 is CASSPLGGKLFF. Written as DNA, the CDR3 is TGTGCCAGCTCACCCCTGGGGGGAAAACTGTTTTTT.

The table lists this clone with a few counts. The chain combines TRBV7-2 with TRBJ2-6; D may be TRBD1 (6 bases). Germline V gene sequence: CDR1 SGHTA, CDR2 FQGNSA. CDR3 size: 15 residues. Trimming took 1 base from V and 3 from J, leaving 7 bases between them. In nucleotides, the CDR3 is TGTGCCAGCAGCTTAGGAGGGGGTGGGGCCAACGTCCTGACTTTC. Encoded protein: CASSLGGGGANVLTF.

This chain connects TRBV2 to TRBJ1-5; D remains unclear. V dropped 8 bases and J dropped 2 bases, with 7 bases sitting between them. CDR1 and CDR2 (germline): SNHLY, FYNNEI. The CDR3 runs to 12 residues. CDR3 amino acids: CASSGGNQPQHF. The CDR3 DNA reads as TGTGCCAGCTCCGGGGGCAATCAGCCCCAGCATTTT.

This clone has more than one count but fewer than ten. This sequence joins TRBV5-1 and TRBJ2-3, with D possibly being TRBD2 (6 bases). The germline CDR1 and CDR2 sequences are SGHRS and YFSETQ. V gave up 1 base and J gave up 1 base, with 7 bases separating them. The CDR3 has 14 amino acids. CDR3 bases: TGCGCCAGCAGCTTGTGGGGGGGCACAGATACGCAGTATTTT. Its translation: CASSLWGGTDTQYF.

For this clone: The same CDR3 can be traced to other DNA sequences in this sample. The V call is TRBV6-6, the J call TRBJ1-2; D may be TRBD1 (6 bases). This CDR3 spans 14 amino acids. CDR1 MNHNY and CDR2 SVGAGI come from the germline V gene (reference sequence). Trimming shortened V by 0 bases and J by 2 bases, and 7 bases separated the two germline ends. CDR3 sequence reads: CASSYSTGNYGYTF. DNA for the CDR3: TGTGCCAGCAGTTACTCGACAGGAAACTATGGCTACACCTTC.

The table lists this clone with a few counts. J is TRBJ2-4 and V is TRBV19; 9 bases align to TRBD1. V lost 5 bases to trimming and J lost 11 bases; unmatched junction nucleotides: 4. The CDR3 consists of 12 residues. Germline CDR1 is LNHDA and CDR2 is SQIVND (reference sequence). The CDR3 here is CASSGQGYLQYF. The CDR3 DNA reads as TGTGCCAGTAGTGGACAGGGGTATCTTCAGTACTTC. The full variable domain, rest sourced from reference TRBV19 and TRBJ2-4, is DGGITQSPKYLFRKEGQNVTLSCEQNLNHDAMYWYRQDPGQGLRLIYYSQIVNDFQKGDIAEGYSVSREKKESFPLTVTSAQKNPTAFYLCASSGQGYLQYFGAGTRLSVL.

This chain links TRBV5-1 with TRBJ1-6; D uncertain. From germline, CDR1 is SGHRS and CDR2 YFSETQ. The CDR3 contains 15 residues. V gave up 6 bases and J gave up 9 bases, with 19 bases separating them. The DNA of the CDR3 is TGCGCCAGCAAAGAGGCGGTAAATATGGGTTCACCCCTCCACTTT. Residues: CASKEAVNMGSPLHF.

The chain joins TRBV6-5 to TRBJ2-7, with D uncertain. Germline V gene sequence: CDR1 MNHEY, CDR2 SVGAGI. Trimming removed 6 bases at V and 3 bases at J, with 6 bases between. This CDR3 region has 11 residues. CDR3 nucleotide sequence: TGTGCCAGCAGCCAGAGCTACGAGCAGTACTTC. Translation gives CASSQSYEQYF.

The chain combines TRBV5-1 with TRBJ2-5, with D perhaps given as TRBD1 or TRBD2 (5 bases each). Germline V gives CDR1 SGHRS, CDR2 YFSETQ. This CDR3 is 14 amino acids long. V dropped 4 bases and J dropped 2 bases, with 12 bases sitting between them. The CDR3 region is CASSIGTVQETQYF. In DNA form, the CDR3 reads TGCGCCAGCAGCATAGGGACCGTACAAGAGACCCAGTACTTC.

This clone was observed a few times. CDR3 loop: CASSLFGGRGEKLFF. The CDR3 DNA reads TGTGCCAGCAGCTTATTCGGGGGGAGGGGTGAAAAACTGTTTTTT. V is TRBV7-2 and J is TRBJ1-4, with a possible D match to TRBD1 (5 bases). V lost 2 bases and J 7 bases, leaving 14 bases between the germline ends. The CDR3 sequence is 15 residues long. The germline V gene encodes CDR1 SGHTA and CDR2 FQGNSA. The full variable domain, completed using reference TRBV7-2 and TRBJ1-4, is GAGVSQSPSNKVTEKGKDVELRCDPISGHTALYWYRQSLGQGLEFLIYFQGNSAPDKSGLPSDRFSAERTGGSVSTLTIQRTQQEDSAVYLCASSLFGGRGEKLFFGSGTQLSVL.

CDR3 DNA sequence: TGTGCCCAGGAGGCACTAGCGTTCACAGATACGCAGTATTTT. Protein: CAQEALAFTDTQYF. The chain couples TRBV30 to TRBJ2-3; TRBD2 matches at 7 bases. V trimming: 8 bases; J trimming: 2 bases; junction bases outside the gene matches: 10. The germline gives CDR1 GTSNPN, CDR2 SVGIG (reference sequence). The CDR3 has 14 amino acids.

This clone has just one count. The chain links TRBV7-2 to TRBJ1-2; 7 nucleotides line up with TRBD1. Trimming removed 1 base from V and 3 bases from J; junction bases left unmatched: 8. CDR1 SGHTA and CDR2 FQGNSA come from the germline V gene. This CDR3 spans 16 amino acids. The CDR3 is CASSLVGTTGYYGYTF. CDR3 in DNA: TGTGCCAGCAGCTTAGTTGGGACGACAGGGTACTATGGCTACACCTTC.

This sequence joins TRBV11-2 and TRBJ2-5; perhaps D is TRBD1 or TRBD2 (5 bases each). Germline V gene data show CDR1 as SGHAT and CDR2 as FQNNGV. The CDR3 is 14 residues long. V was clipped by 4 bases and J by 0 bases, with 9 bases between them. The CDR3 spells CASSWGRNQETQYF. DNA of the CDR3: TGTGCCAGCAGCTGGGGACGGAACCAAGAGACCCAGTACTTC.

This rearrangement joins TRBV9 to TRBJ2-7; D not resolved. Trimming removed 0 bases from V and 0 bases from J, with 4 bases in between. CDR1 is SGDLS and CDR2 is YYNGEE in the germline V gene. The CDR3 is 13 amino acids. The CDR3 spells CASSVGLSYEQYF. The DNA for the CDR3 is TGTGCCAGCAGCGTAGGACTCTCCTACGAGCAGTACTTC.

The rearrangement uses TRBV28 and TRBJ1-1; maybe TRBD1 (6 bases). The CDR3 runs to 14 residues. CDR1 and CDR2 (germline): MDHEN, SYDVKM. With 2 bases removed from V and 4 bases from J, the gap between germline ends came to 11 bases. This CDR3 reads CASSLQGPGTEAFF. CDR3 nucleotide sequence: TGTGCCAGCAGTTTACAGGGGCCAGGCACTGAAGCTTTCTTT. The whole variable domain, filled in from reference TRBV28 and TRBJ1-1, reads DVKVTQSSRYLVKRTGEKVFLECVQDMDHENMFWYRQDPGLGLRLIYFSYDVKMKEKGDIPEGYSVSREKKERFSLILESASTNQTSMYLCASSLQGPGTEAFFGQGTRLTVV.

The chain is built from TRBV6-5 and TRBJ2-7; D is possibly TRBD2 (6 bases). The CDR3 loop spans 15 amino acids. The germline CDR1 and CDR2 sequences are MNHEY and SVGAGI. Trimming stripped 0 bases from V and 3 bases from J, with 12 bases between. The CDR3 loop is CASSYSVGGIYEQYF. The CDR3 DNA follows: TGTGCCAGCAGTTACTCTGTTGGGGGGATCTACGAGCAGTACTTC.